This T cell receptor beta chain came from a study of blood T cell repertoires in COVID-19 (dated by TCRdb to between 2020 and 2021). Background on the whole study: The collaborator samples originated in the United States, Italy and Spain and spanned the acute and convalescent phases of COVID-19. A de-identified subject ID, COVID-19 status, age in years and sex were almost always included in the sample metadata. The samples were drawn from two sources: the first 160 participants of the ongoing ImmuneRACE study, and fewer than 1,500 subjects contributed by 6 global collaborators. Deeply sampled blood TCRbeta repertoires from subjects exposed to, actively infected with, or recovered from COVID-19 were included in the dataset. The repertoires were made available in a free public database intended to serve as a resource for research on the immune response to SARS-CoV-2. The prospective study material was composed of cDNA or gDNA derived from T cells, B-cell-depleted T cells, or PBMCs. Where available, HLA class I and class II types were obtained from metadata supplied by the sample provider rather than from assay-based typing. Broader findings and caveats from the paper: The amount of clinical and demographic metadata varied by source and participant and was provided uncurated.

One collaborating source in Seattle enrolled patients during active infection and followed them longitudinally through the course of disease. Each collaborating institution followed its own protocols to collect whole blood in K2EDTA tubes. For TCRbeta analysis, collaborators shipped samples in one of three forms: frozen whole blood, isolated PBMCs, or DNA extracted from either of those sample types. This clone was seen a single time. The antigen it recognizes is unknown. Per-base quality was not reported, and no clone a single base away is much larger than it. TCRbeta CDR3 regions were amplified from genomic DNA by means of the immunoSEQ Assay, a bias-controlled multiplex PCR. Turning to the authors' computational methods: Within the assay, amplification of reference gene primers was used to estimate how many nucleated cells each sample contained. To quantify the absolute abundance of each unique TCRbeta CDR3 rearrangement, sequence reads were collapsed and filtered. For each sample, productive Simpson clonality was calculated as the square root of Simpson's diversity index over productive rearrangements. As stored in TCRdb, this immuneACCESS dataset retains in-frame rearrangements with V and J assigned. A fraction of the clones does not appear; measured against another copy, unresolved V genes explain less than half of the discrepancy, and the remainder lacks a known reason. V, J and clone size reflect that table, while D and trimming were determined from the DNA. For this sample there are approximately 77,000 clones; 75% to 85% appear just once. The leading ten clones occupy 8.5% to 10% of the sample.

The sample taken for sequencing was peripheral blood. This clonotype was sampled from a man aged 50 or older with COVID-19, enrolled during active disease.

The CDR3 here reads CASTKPGGPNEQFF. The DNA sequence is TGTGCCAGCACCAAGCCGGGAGGGCCGAATGAGCAGTTCTTC. The sequence is built from TRBV6-5 and TRBJ2-1, with TRBD2 identical over 8 junction bases. Based on the germline V gene, the CDR1 and CDR2 sequences are MNHEY and SVGAGI. After removal of 7 bases from V and 7 bases from J, the junction retains 9 bases not matched to a gene. The CDR3 sequence holds 14 residues, the cysteine and phenylalanine included. Only CDR3 DNA remains: 42 bases, in frame from the first base.